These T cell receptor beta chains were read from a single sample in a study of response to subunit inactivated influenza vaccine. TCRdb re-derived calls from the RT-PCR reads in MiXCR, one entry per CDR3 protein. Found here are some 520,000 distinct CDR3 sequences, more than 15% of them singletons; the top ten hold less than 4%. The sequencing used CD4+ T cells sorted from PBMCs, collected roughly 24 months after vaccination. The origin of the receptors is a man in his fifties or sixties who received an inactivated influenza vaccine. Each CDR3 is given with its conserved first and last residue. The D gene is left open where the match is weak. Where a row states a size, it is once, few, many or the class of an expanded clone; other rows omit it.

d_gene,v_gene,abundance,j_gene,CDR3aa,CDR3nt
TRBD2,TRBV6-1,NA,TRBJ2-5,CASSEMGGVRQETQYF,TGTGCCAGCAGTGAAATGGGGGGGGTGCGGCAAGAGACCCAGTACTTC
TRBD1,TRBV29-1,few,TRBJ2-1,CSVTLTGFAYNEQFF,TGCAGCGTCACCTTGACAGGGTTTGCGTACAATGAGCAGTTCTTC
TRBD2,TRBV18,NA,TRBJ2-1,CASSEGLAGNNEQFF,TGTGCCAGCTCAGAGGGACTAGCGGGCAACAATGAGCAGTTCTTC
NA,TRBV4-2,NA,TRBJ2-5,CASSQGIGIRIGARVKTQYF,TGTGCCAGCAGCCAAGGTATTGGGATCAGAATTGGCGCACGTGTGAAGACCCAGTACTTC
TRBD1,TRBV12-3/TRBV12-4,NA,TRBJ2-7,CASRVQGATEQYF,TGTGCCAGCAGAGTACAGGGGGCCACGGAGCAGTACTTC
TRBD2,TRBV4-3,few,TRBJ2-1,CASSRERGSYNEQFF,TGCGCCAGCAGCCGCGAGCGGGGGTCCTACAATGAGCAGTTCTTC
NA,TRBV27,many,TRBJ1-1,CASSPRVLTEAFF,TGTGCCAGCAGCCCCAGGGTTTTGACTGAAGCTTTCTTT
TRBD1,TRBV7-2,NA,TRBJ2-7,CASSLIQGAYEQYF,TGTGCCAGCAGCTTAATCCAGGGGGCCTACGAGCAGTACTTC
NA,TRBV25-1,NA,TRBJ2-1,CATQQEGGEQFF,TGTGCCACCCAGCAGGAGGGGGGGGAGCAGTTCTTC
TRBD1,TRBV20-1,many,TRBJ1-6,CSARETGGGNSPLHF,TGCAGTGCTAGAGAGACAGGGGGCGGTAATTCACCCCTCCACTTT
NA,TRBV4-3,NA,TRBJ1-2,CASSQGNRETVYGYTF,TGCGCCAGCAGCCAAGGGAACAGGGAAACCGTCTATGGCTACACCTTC
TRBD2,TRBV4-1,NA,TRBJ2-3,CASSQPPGWTSGGHLPVYF,TGCGCCAGCAGCCAACCTCCCGGATGGACTAGCGGGGGCCACCTTCCGGTGTATTTT
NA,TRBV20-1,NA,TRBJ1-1,CSANSGGQREAFF,TGCAGTGCTAACTCCGGGGGGCAGCGTGAAGCTTTCTTT
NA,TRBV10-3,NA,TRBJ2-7,CAISDLVEGQYF,TGTGCCATCAGTGACTTGGTAGAGGGTCAGTACTTC
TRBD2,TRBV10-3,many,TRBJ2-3,CAISDGLAGGTQYF,TGTGCCATCAGTGATGGGCTAGCGGGAGGTACGCAGTATTTT
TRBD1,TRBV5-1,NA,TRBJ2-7,CASSWGQGSNEQYF,TGCGCCAGCAGCTGGGGACAGGGATCCAACGAGCAGTACTTC
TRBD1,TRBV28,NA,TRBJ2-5,CASRDRGQETQYF,TGTGCCAGCCGGGACAGGGGCCAGGAGACCCAGTACTTC
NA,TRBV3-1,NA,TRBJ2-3,CASRFEGGNTDTQYF,TGTGCCAGCAGGTTCGAGGGGGGTAACACAGATACGCAGTATTTT
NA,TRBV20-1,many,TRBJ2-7,CSARDLLGTTYEQYF,TGCAGTGCTAGAGACCTTCTTGGGACAACTTACGAGCAGTACTTC
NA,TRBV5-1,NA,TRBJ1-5,CASSLLGTPDQPQHF,TGCGCCAGCAGCTTGCTCGGGACACCAGATCAGCCCCAGCATTTT
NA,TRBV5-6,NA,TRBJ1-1,CASSGRAFMTTEALF,TGTGCCAGCAGCGGCCGGGCGTTTATGACCACTGAAGCTCTCTTT
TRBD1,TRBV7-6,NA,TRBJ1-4,CASSSGTGREKLFF,TGTGCCAGCAGCTCCGGGACAGGGCGGGAAAAACTGTTTTTT
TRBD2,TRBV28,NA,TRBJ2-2,CASSLSGTSFGELFF,TGTGCCAGCAGTCTTTCCGGGACTAGTTTTGGGGAGCTGTTTTTT
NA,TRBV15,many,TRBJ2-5,CATSRAGTPQETQYF,TGTGCCACCAGCAGAGCCGGGACACCTCAAGAGACCCAGTACTTC
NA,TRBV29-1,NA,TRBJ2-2,CSVGTGTLNTGELFF,TGCAGCGTTGGAACCGGGACTTTGAACACCGGGGAGCTGTTTTTT
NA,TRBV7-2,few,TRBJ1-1,CASSPQFPTEAFF,TGTGCCAGCAGCCCCCAATTTCCCACTGAAGCTTTCTTT
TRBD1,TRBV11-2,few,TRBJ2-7,CASSSLRRQGNEQYF,TGTGCCAGCAGCTCCCTCCGGAGACAGGGGAACGAGCAGTACTTC
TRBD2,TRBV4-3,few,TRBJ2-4,CASSQDILAGPRGIQYF,TGCGCCAGCAGCCAAGATATCCTAGCGGGCCCACGGGGCATTCAGTACTTC
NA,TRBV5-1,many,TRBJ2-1,CASSLAGVEQFF,TGCGCCAGCAGCTTGGCGGGCGTAGAGCAGTTCTTC
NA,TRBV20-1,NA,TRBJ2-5,CSARDGDLGRTYF,TGCAGTGCTAGAGACGGGGACTTAGGAAGGACGTACTTC
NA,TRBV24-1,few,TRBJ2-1,CATSDSFSGNEQFF,TGTGCCACCAGTGATTCTTTTAGCGGAAATGAGCAGTTCTTC
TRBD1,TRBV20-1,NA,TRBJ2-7,CSADPGQRIHEQYF,TGCAGTGCTGACCCGGGACAGCGGATCCACGAGCAGTACTTC
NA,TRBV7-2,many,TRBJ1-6,CASSPLGGNDNSPLHF,TGTGCCAGCAGCCCCCTTGGAGGGAACGATAATTCACCCCTCCACTTT
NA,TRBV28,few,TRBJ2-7,CASSLIPPSYEQYF,TGTGCCAGCAGTTTAATCCCCCCCAGCTACGAGCAGTACTTC
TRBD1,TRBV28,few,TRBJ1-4,CASSFSGTGGEKLFF,TGTGCCAGCAGTTTTTCCGGGACAGGGGGAGAAAAACTGTTTTTT
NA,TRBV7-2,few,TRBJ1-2,CASSLDRSGYTF,TGTGCCAGCAGCTTAGACAGGTCTGGCTACACCTTC
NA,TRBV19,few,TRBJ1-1,CASRRREPNTEAFF,TGTGCCAGTAGACGTCGGGAGCCAAACACTGAAGCTTTCTTT
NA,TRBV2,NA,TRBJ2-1,CASSELLGRYNEQFF,TGTGCCAGCAGTGAACTGCTAGGTCGCTACAATGAGCAGTTCTTC
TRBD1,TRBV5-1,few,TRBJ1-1,CASSSRTGAMNTEAFF,TGCGCCAGCAGCAGCAGGACAGGGGCCATGAACACTGAAGCTTTCTTT
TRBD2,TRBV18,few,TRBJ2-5,CASSPTAMAGGRETQYF,TGTGCCAGCTCACCTACCGCAATGGCGGGAGGTCGTGAGACCCAGTACTTC
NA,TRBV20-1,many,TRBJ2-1,CSALYQTRGEQFF,TGCAGTGCTCTATACCAGACTAGGGGTGAGCAGTTCTTC
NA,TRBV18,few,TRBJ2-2,CASSPAGAQLAGELFF,TGTGCCAGCTCACCCGCGGGGGCGCAATTGGCCGGGGAGCTGTTTTTT
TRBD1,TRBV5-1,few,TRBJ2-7,CASKGTVSYEQYF,TGCGCCAGCAAGGGGACAGTTTCCTACGAGCAGTACTTC
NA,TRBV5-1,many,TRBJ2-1,CASSLLSGANNEQFF,TGCGCCAGCAGCTTGCTATCAGGGGCGAACAATGAGCAGTTCTTC